This TCR beta chain was retrieved from a study of blood T cell repertoires in COVID-19. Germline V CDR1 and CDR2: LGHDT, YNNKEL (reference sequence). This CDR3 has 12 amino acids. Trimming pared 2 bases from V and 4 bases from J, leaving 6 bases between. The assay was immunoSEQ multiplex PCR, and TCRdb's table has in-frame clones only and misses some. Of around 250,000 clones listed, about 82% are singletons. This clone came up once. Other nucleotide sequences from this sample produce the same CDR3. The material sequenced was peripheral blood. The TCR originated in a woman older than 75 with COVID-19, enrolled during active disease. The V gene is TRBV3-1 (or the pseudogene TRBV3-2), the J gene TRBJ2-7, with D unclear. CDR3 in DNA: TGTGCCAGCAGCCAAAGCTCGTACGAGCAGTACTTC. Translated: CASSQSSYEQYF.